Presented here are 10 T cell receptor beta chains from one specimen sequenced in a study of prognosis after radiotherapy for stage I lung cancer. The authors amplified TCR beta CDR3 from genomic DNA using two-round multiplex PCR. Gene-specific TRBV and TRBJ primers were used in PCR round one. MiXCR, run by TCRdb on the multiplex PCR reads, gives a single entry per CDR3 protein. Of 20,000 to 30,000 distinct CDR3 sequences listed, around 40% are singletons. The material sequenced was PBMCs, taken before or after stereotactic body radiation therapy (not recorded which). Receptors originate from a donor aged 50 or older with non-small cell lung cancer.

Many counts were recorded for this clonotype. The DNA of the CDR3 is TGCGCCACCTCAGAGGGGAGGGGGCAAGAGACCCAGTACTTC. Translation: CATSEGRGQETQYF. The chain joins TRBV5-1 to TRBJ2-5; TRBD2 is a possible D gene (7 bases). Trimming left V 9 bases short and J 2 bases short, with 17 bases between. Germline CDR1 reads SGHRS; CDR2 reads YFSETQ. The CDR3 is 14 residues long.

The CDR3 protein is CASSLVGDSYNEQFF. The CDR3 DNA follows: TGCGCCAGCAGCTTGGTTGGGGACTCCTACAATGAGCAGTTCTTC. This rearrangement joins TRBV5-1 to TRBJ2-1; D gene unclear. Trimming shortened V by 0 bases and J by 0 bases, and 7 bases separated the two germline ends. In germline, CDR1 is SGHRS, CDR2 YFSETQ. This CDR3 comprises 15 residues. The variable domain in full, with the rest retrieved from reference TRBV5-1 and TRBJ2-1, is KAGVTQTPRYLIKTRGQQVTLSCSPISGHRSVSWYQQTPGQGLQFLFEYFSETQRNKGNFPGRFSGRQFSNSRSEMNVSTLELGDSALYLCASSLVGDSYNEQFFGPGTRLTVL.

The CDR3 DNA sequence: TGCAGTGCTAGCTCTCACAGGGGAATGAACGAGCAGTTCTTC. Amino acids: CSASSHRGMNEQFF. The rearrangement links TRBV20-1 to TRBJ2-1; 7 nucleotides align to TRBD1. In germline, CDR1 is DFQATT, CDR2 SNEGSKA (reference sequence). The CDR3 extends over 14 amino acids. V dropped 3 bases and J dropped 10; count of bases not matched to a gene: 12.

This chain joins TRBV27 and TRBJ1-1; 9 bases match TRBD1. The CDR3 spans 19 residues. The V gene end was trimmed by 0 bases and the J gene end by 2 bases; junction bases not matched to a gene: 13. Germline values: CDR1 MNHEY, CDR2 SMNVEV (reference sequence). The CDR3 loop reads CASSLSRVQGAHLNTEAFF. CDR3 sequence (DNA): TGTGCCAGCAGTTTATCGAGAGTACAGGGGGCGCATCTCAACACTGAAGCTTTCTTT.

This clonotype was recorded many times. This chain uses TRBV10-2 with TRBJ2-7, with TRBD1 matching over 8 bases. The CDR3 contains 14 residues. Trimming took 8 bases from V and 0 from J; bases not matched to a gene: 6. Germline V gene data show CDR1 as WSHSY and CDR2 as SAAADI. CDR3 DNA: TGCGCCAGCGTCCGGACAGGGAGCTCCTACGAGCAGTACTTC. Amino acid sequence: CASVRTGSSYEQYF.

Relative to its sample, this clonotype is medium-sized. The gene calls are TRBV24-1 and TRBJ2-1, with 7 bases aligning to TRBD2. Looked up from germline, CDR1 is KGHDR and CDR2 is SFDVKD. J was trimmed by 7 bases and V by 10 bases; bases with no gene match: 3. This CDR3 is 11 amino acids long. The CDR3 is CATLSGNEQFF. The CDR3 DNA reads as TGTGCCACTCTTAGCGGGAATGAGCAGTTCTTC.

This clonotype occurred many times. A junction boundary mismatches the germline segment, possibly from a read error. The chain has TRBV6-5 and TRBJ2-3; tentatively, D is TRBD1 or TRBD2 (5 bases each). This CDR3 is built from 15 residues. Looked up from germline, CDR1 is MNHEY and CDR2 is SVGAGI. In DNA, the CDR3 is TGTGCCAGCAGTTGGACACCTTCTAGCACAGATACGCAGTTTTTT. As protein: CASSWTPSSTDTQFF.

The sample holds many counts of this clonotype. This rearrangement joins TRBV7-8 to TRBJ2-5; 10 bases map to TRBD2. The V gene end was trimmed by 6 bases and the J gene end by 5 bases; junction bases not matched to a gene: 9. This CDR3 is built from 15 residues. Germline V gene data show CDR1 as SGHVS and CDR2 as FQNEAQ. The CDR3 DNA sequence: TGTGCCAGCAGTTCTAGCGGGAGAGGAGGGGAGACCCAGTACTTC. It specifies CASSSSGRGGETQYF.

This clonotype has a count of ten or more. This chain joins TRBV20-1 and TRBJ2-1; unclear D gene. V lost 0 bases and J 11 bases, leaving 11 bases between the germline ends. The CDR3 spans 12 residues. From germline, CDR1 is DFQATT and CDR2 SNEGSKA (reference sequence). The CDR3: CSARDPQRQQFF. CDR3 nucleotide sequence: TGCAGTGCTAGAGACCCGCAGAGGCAGCAGTTCTTC.

This clonotype was counted many times. The genes are TRBV5-4 and TRBJ1-4; 11 bases align to TRBD1. The CDR3 spans 16 residues. The V gene end was trimmed by 0 bases and the J gene end by 7 bases; junction bases not matched to a gene: 5. In germline, CDR1 is SGHNT, CDR2 YYREEE (reference sequence). CDR3 residues: CASSLGGQGVGEKLFF. The CDR3 bases are TGTGCCAGCAGCTTGGGGGGACAGGGGGTTGGTGAAAAACTGTTTTTT.